A selection of T cell receptor beta chains follows, all from one sample in a study of T cell clonotyping in hematopoietic cell transplantation. Clones were read by immunoSEQ multiplex PCR, and TCRdb kept only the in-frame ones, dropping some. The data show about 4,200 clones, about a sixth seen once. This sample comprised peripheral blood mononuclear cells, obtained 30 days after allogeneic stem cell transplant. Receptor source: a male patient in his forties or fifties who had an allogeneic stem cell transplant from a related donor, so the T cells may come from the graft donor. Some clones in this sample may be carry-over from other donors' samples. Each CDR3 is given with its conserved first and last residue. Each record gives: D gene, V gene, J gene, CDR3 length, clone size, CDR3 DNA, CDR3 protein. D genes are given only for firm matches. Size values are once, few and many counts, or a class for expanded clones, and some rows have none.

.	TRBV30	TRBJ1-5	12	.	TGTGCCTGGAGCCTGGGGGGCGAGCCCCAGCATTTT	CAWSLGGEPQHF
.	TRBV14	TRBJ1-5	13	few	TGTGCCAGCAGCCAAAGCCCAGAGCAGCCCCAGCATTTT	CASSQSPEQPQHF
.	TRBV30	TRBJ2-1	12	.	TGTGCCTGGACACGGATAAACAATGAGCAGTTCTTC	CAWTRINNEQFF
.	TRBV14	TRBJ2-7	16	.	TGTGCCAGCAGCCAAGACTCAATGACAGCTACCTACGAGCAGTACTTC	CASSQDSMTATYEQYF
.	TRBV30	TRBJ1-2	12	.	TGTGCCTGGAGACAGGGACACTATGGCTACACCTTC	CAWRQGHYGYTF
TRBD1	TRBV30	TRBJ1-5	15	.	TGTGCCTGGAGCGTCCGGACAGGACGCAATCAGCCCCAGCATTTT	CAWSVRTGRNQPQHF
.	TRBV5-4	TRBJ1-5	15	.	TGTGCCAACAGTTCGAGGGGAGAACTCAATCAGCCCCAGCATTTT	CANSSRGELNQPQHF
TRBD2	TRBV4-2	TRBJ2-3	16	.	TGTGCCAGCAGCCAAGATCGGGGGGGCGGAACAGATACGCAGTATTTT	CASSQDRGGGTDTQYF
.	TRBV27	TRBJ2-6	14	few	TGTGCCAGCGGCCAAAGGGCTGGGGCCAACGTCCTGACTTTC	CASGQRAGANVLTF
.	TRBV30	TRBJ1-1	12	once	TGTGCCTTATCAGCCGTGGGCACTGAAGCTTTCTTT	CALSAVGTEAFF
.	TRBV25-1	TRBJ2-7	14	.	TGTGCCAGCAGTGATCCCGACAGGTCCTACGAGCAGTACTTC	CASSDPDRSYEQYF
.	TRBV30	TRBJ2-5	11	.	TGTGCCTCACCCCGAGGGGAGACCCAGTACTTC	CASPRGETQYF
.	TRBV4-3	TRBJ1-1	15	few	TGCGCCAGCAGCCAAGATAATGAGGGTTATACTGAAGCTTTCTTT	CASSQDNEGYTEAFF
TRBD1	TRBV29-1	TRBJ2-7	12	.	TGCAGCGTTGATGCAGGGGGCAGGGAGCAGTACTTC	CSVDAGGREQYF
.	TRBV5-1	TRBJ1-2	15	few	TGCGCCAGCAGCTTGGTGGCAGGGAATAACTATGGCTACACCTTC	CASSLVAGNNYGYTF
.	TRBV30	TRBJ2-7	14	.	TGTGCCTGGAGTACGGGGGAAGGGAGCGGCGAGCAGTACTTC	CAWSTGEGSGEQYF
.	TRBV30	TRBJ1-2	14	few	TGTGCCTGGAGGGACCCGACGGGGGCTTATGGCTACACCTTC	CAWRDPTGAYGYTF
.	TRBV6-6	TRBJ1-3	13	.	TGTGCCATACTCAGGGTTTCCGGAAACACCATATATTTT	CAILRVSGNTIYF
TRBD1	TRBV25-1	TRBJ1-2	14	few	TGTGCCAGCAGACCTTCATGGGACAGTCACGGCTACACCTTC	CASRPSWDSHGYTF
.	TRBV5-6	TRBJ2-7	12	medium-sized	TGTGCCAGCAGCTTGTCCTCCTACGAGCAGTACTTC	CASSLSSYEQYF
TRBD1	TRBV30	TRBJ1-2	12	.	TGTGCCTGGAGACAGGGGAGGGGTGGCTACACCTTC	CAWRQGRGGYTF
.	TRBV5-6	TRBJ2-7	13	.	TGTGCCAGCAGCATTGACGAGTCCTACGAGCAGTACTTC	CASSIDESYEQYF